Listed here is a single T cell receptor (beta chain). Its target is unknown. This entry is derived from a study of memory CD4+ T cells and cytomegalovirus serostatus. Study background: Of the healthy Belgian adults, nine or ten were CMV seropositive and about two dozen seronegative.

Methods used by the authors: After removing out-of-frame reads, 2 million to 2.5 million distinct TCRbeta sequences remained. Sequencing used immunoSEQ multiplex PCR; TCRdb keeps in-frame clones, though not all of them. V and J calls and clone size are given by that table; D and trimming were obtained from the DNA. Here the sample spans 40,000 to 50,000 clones, approximately 81% being singletons. Germline V CDR1 and CDR2: MNHNY, SVGAGI (reference sequence). Trimming removed 5 bases from V and 0 bases from J; junction bases left unmatched: 3. The length of the CDR3 is 14 residues. Study outcomes and limitations: Of under 200 reported CMV TCRbeta sequences, under 70 were found in memory CD4+ repertoires.

Single viable CD3+CD4+CD8-CD45RO+ cells were sorted as the memory CD4+ T cells. The source material was memory CD4+ T cells from blood. The V gene is TRBV6-6, the J gene TRBJ2-5, with 7 bases identical to TRBD1. This sequence was found in an adult in good health and CMV-seropositive. The CDR3 here is CASSLQGDQETQYF. The CDR3 DNA sequence: TGTGCCAGCAGTCTTCAGGGGGACCAAGAGACCCAGTACTTC.